The T cell receptor beta chain described here comes from a study of blood T cell repertoires in COVID-19. About the study: Samples came from the United States, Italy and Spain, spanning acute and convalescent COVID-19. PBMCs, B-cell-depleted T cells, or T cells were the source of the cDNA or gDNA that made up the material.

The V gene lost 3 bases and the J gene lost 0 bases, with 9 bases spanning the gap. CDR1 and CDR2 (germline): MDHEN, SYDVKM. This CDR3 region has 15 residues. Per the authors' pipeline: Amplifying reference gene primers gave estimates of nucleated cell counts. Assay: immunoSEQ multiplex PCR; the TCRdb copy retains only in-frame clones and omits some. Clone size and the V and J calls come from that table; the DNA yielded D and trimming. Of about 260,000 clones listed, around 90% were seen once; the top ten hold about 5%. Enrollment of patients from Seattle took place during active infection, with longitudinal follow-up.

Sequenced material: peripheral blood. This chain joins TRBV28 and TRBJ1-3, with D hard to call. The TCR sequence derives from a woman aged 60-75 years with COVID-19, enrolled during active disease. The DNA for the CDR3 is TGTGCCAGCAGTTTTCGGGTCCTCTCTGGAAACACCATATATTTT. This gives the protein CASSFRVLSGNTIYF.